The entry below gives a single T cell receptor (beta chain) sequence along with its context. The antigen is unknown. This specimen belongs to a study of blood T cells in healthy people across ages. Whole-study findings and limits: With donor CMV status unknown, expanded clonotype changes were possibly confounded.

Trimming took off 2 bases at V and 4 bases at J, with 6 bases between the two ends. Germline V gives CDR1 MNHEY, CDR2 SMNVEV (reference sequence). There are 14 residues in the CDR3. With a J-beta primer mix and a sample-barcoded 5' primer, a second PCR ran about 7 to 11 cycles. TCRdb reprocessed the 5' RACE reads via MiXCR and lists one record per CDR3 protein. The sample has about 1.4 million distinct CDR3 sequences, roughly 64% seen once; the top ten hold about 6.3%. The sample taken for sequencing was blood. This chain joins TRBV27 and TRBJ1-6; no reliable D call. This clonotype originated in a man aged 18 to 29 in good health. CDR3 DNA: TGTGCCAGCAGTTTACAGTATTATAATTCACCCCTCCACTTT. The encoded protein is CASSLQYYNSPLHF.